This T cell receptor beta chain appears in the sequencing data of a study of shared clonotypes between healthy human individuals. Sequenced by immunoSEQ multiplex PCR; TCRdb stores in-frame clones only, minus some. The profile shows some 470,000 clones, 70% to 80% of them singletons. The V gene's germline CDR1 is MNHNS and CDR2 SASEGT. The CDR3 extends over 14 amino acids. Details on this clone: Sequence at one end of the junction differs from germline and may be a read error.

This clonotype was sampled from a woman aged 35 to 49 in good health. Some clones in this sample may be carry-over from other donors' samples. Sequences were obtained from PBMCs. The chain has TRBV6-1 and TRBJ1-1, with D perhaps matching TRBD1 (5 bases). The CDR3 loop is CASAEWGSNAEAFF. In DNA, the CDR3 is TGTGCCAGCGCTGAGTGGGGGTCGAACGCTGAAGCTTTCTTT.